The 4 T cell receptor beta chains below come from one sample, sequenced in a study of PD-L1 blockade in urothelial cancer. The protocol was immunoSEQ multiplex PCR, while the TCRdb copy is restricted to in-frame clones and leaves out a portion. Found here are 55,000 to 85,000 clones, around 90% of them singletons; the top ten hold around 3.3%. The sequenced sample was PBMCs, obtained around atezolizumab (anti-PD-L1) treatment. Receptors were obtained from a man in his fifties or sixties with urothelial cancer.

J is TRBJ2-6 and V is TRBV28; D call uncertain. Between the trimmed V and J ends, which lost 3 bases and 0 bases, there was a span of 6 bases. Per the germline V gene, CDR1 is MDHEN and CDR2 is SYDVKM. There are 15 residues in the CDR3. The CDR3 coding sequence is TGTGCCAGCAGTTTTCAGCGCTCTGGGGCCAACGTCCTGACTTTC. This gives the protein CASSFQRSGANVLTF.

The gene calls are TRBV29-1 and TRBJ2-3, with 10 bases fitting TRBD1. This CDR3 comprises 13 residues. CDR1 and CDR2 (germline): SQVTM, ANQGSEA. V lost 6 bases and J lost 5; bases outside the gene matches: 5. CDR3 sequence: CSVQTGGRDTQYF. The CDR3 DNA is TGCAGCGTGCAGACAGGGGGCAGAGATACGCAGTATTTT.

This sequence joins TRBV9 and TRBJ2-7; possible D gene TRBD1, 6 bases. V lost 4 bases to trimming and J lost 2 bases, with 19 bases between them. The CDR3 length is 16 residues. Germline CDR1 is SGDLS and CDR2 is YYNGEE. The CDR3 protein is CASSPTGQGLAYEQYF. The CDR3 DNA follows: TGTGCCAGCAGCCCAACCGGGCAGGGGCTCGCCTACGAGCAGTACTTC. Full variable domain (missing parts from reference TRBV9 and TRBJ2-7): DSGVTQTPKHLITATGQRVTLRCSPRSGDLSVYWYQQSLDQGLQFLIQYYNGEERAKGNILERFSAQQFPDLHSELNLSSLELGDSALYFCASSPTGQGLAYEQYFGPGTRLTVT.

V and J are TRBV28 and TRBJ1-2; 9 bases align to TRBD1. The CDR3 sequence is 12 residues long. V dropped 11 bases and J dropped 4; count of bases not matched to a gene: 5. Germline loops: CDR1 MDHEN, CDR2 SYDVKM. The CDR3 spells CAGQGRGYGYTF. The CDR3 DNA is TGTGCCGGACAGGGGAGAGGCTATGGCTACACCTTC.